The text below deals with one T cell receptor (beta chain). Its antigen is currently unknown. The data are from a study of cytomegalovirus exposure and HLA in healthy donors. Findings and caveats of the study: Listed as cytomegalovirus-associated were 164 TCR beta chains. CMV antigen specificity was confirmed in vitro for a few CMV-associated chains.

The CDR3 loop spans 13 amino acids. CDR1 and CDR2 from the germline V gene are SQVTM and ANQGSEA. Between the trimmed V and J ends, which lost 3 bases and 5 bases, there was a span of 13 bases. The PCR was carried out with 60 Vbeta primers and 13 Jbeta primers. Clones were read by immunoSEQ multiplex PCR, and TCRdb kept only the in-frame ones, dropping some. The sample consists of just over 150,000 clones, around 82% of them appearing once. The TCR was taken from a woman in her forties or fifties in good health and CMV-seropositive. This rearrangement joins TRBV29-1 to TRBJ1-2, with D possibly being TRBD1 (5 bases). Specimen: PBMCs. This CDR3 is CSVERQGGYGYTF. The CDR3 DNA follows: TGCAGCGTTGAGAGGCAGGGAGGTTATGGCTACACCTTC.